This entry lists 24 T cell receptor beta chains sequenced from one sample in a study of shared clonotypes between healthy human individuals. Data came from immunoSEQ multiplex PCR; TCRdb stores just in-frame clones and leaves some out. Among about a million clones listed, approximately 68% were seen once. Sequencing was done on a sample of memory CD4+ T cells sorted from blood. This sample's subset: CD45RA-negative fraction. These receptors were collected from a man younger than 30 in good health.

The rearrangement joins TRBV28 to TRBJ1-2, with D perhaps TRBD1 (5 bases). CDR3 size: 14 residues. In germline, CDR1 is MDHEN, CDR2 SYDVKM. Trimming removed 6 bases from V and 4 bases from J, with 15 bases in between. CDR3 region: CASRSGGVRYGYTF. As DNA, the CDR3 is TGTGCCAGCAGGTCCGGGGGGGTTCGCTATGGCTACACCTTC.

This clone has a handful of counts. This sample includes further DNA sequences coding for the same CDR3. The chain has TRBV20-1 and TRBJ2-5, with TRBD1 as a possible D gene (5 bases). V dropped 6 bases and J dropped 3 bases, with 8 bases sitting between them. CDR1 is DFQATT, CDR2 SNEGSKA, per germline (reference sequence). The CDR3 loop spans 11 amino acids. This CDR3 is CSAQGEETQYF. CDR3 nucleotides: TGCAGTGCCCAGGGTGAAGAGACCCAGTACTTC.

The chain carries TRBV5-1 and TRBJ1-2; D remains unclear. Trimming removed 2 bases at V and 8 bases at J, with 13 bases between. Germline CDR1 and CDR2: SGHRS and YFSETQ. The length of the CDR3 is 13 residues. CDR3 nucleotide sequence: TGCGCCAGCAGCTTCGACAAAGCTTACGGCTACACCTTC. This sequence encodes CASSFDKAYGYTF.

The chain employs TRBV7-9 and TRBJ2-3; D uncertain. From germline, CDR1 is SEHNR and CDR2 FQNEAQ (reference sequence). CDR3 size: 15 residues. Trimming removed 3 bases from V and 0 bases from J, with 10 bases in between. The CDR3 DNA reads TGTGCCAGCAGCTTTGTGAGACCTAGCACAGATACGCAGTATTTT. This codes for CASSFVRPSTDTQYF.

This chain links TRBV28 with TRBJ1-5; no firm D call. The germline V and J ends were trimmed by 7 bases and 6 bases, with 10 bases remaining between them. Germline V gene sequence: CDR1 MDHEN, CDR2 SYDVKM. The CDR3 runs 12 residues. CDR3 nucleotides: TGTGCCAGCATCTCCCTGGGTCAGCCCCAGCATTTT. It specifies CASISLGQPQHF. The full variable domain, rest sourced from reference TRBV28 and TRBJ1-5, is DVKVTQSSRYLVKRTGEKVFLECVQDMDHENMFWYRQDPGLGLRLIYFSYDVKMKEKGDIPEGYSVSREKKERFSLILESASTNQTSMYLCASISLGQPQHFGDGTRLSIL.

This clone occurred a few times. The V call is TRBV5-1, the J call TRBJ1-3; D is perhaps TRBD1 (5 bases). Germline V gene sequence: CDR1 SGHRS, CDR2 YFSETQ. V lost 4 bases and J 0 bases, leaving 8 bases between the germline ends. The CDR3 extends over 14 amino acids. CDR3 sequence: CASSNGGSGNTIYF. In DNA form, the CDR3 reads TGCGCCAGCAGCAACGGGGGCTCTGGAAACACCATATATTTT.

The gene calls are TRBV7-9 and TRBJ1-2, with a possible D match to TRBD1 (6 bases). V lost 2 bases, J lost 8 bases, and 21 bases lay in between. The CDR3 length is 16 residues. The germline V gene encodes CDR1 SEHNR and CDR2 FQNEAQ (reference sequence). The DNA for the CDR3 is TGTGCCAGCAGCTTACCTTTACGGGACAAAATACGGGGCTACACCTTC. Translating it yields CASSLPLRDKIRGYTF.

This clone was seen a single time. The V gene is TRBV10-3, the J gene TRBJ1-2, with unresolved D. V was trimmed by 10 bases and J by 14 bases, leaving 23 bases between them. The CDR3 consists of 12 residues. CDR1 is ENHRY, CDR2 SYGVKD, per germline. CDR3 coding DNA: TGTGCCACCTTTACGAACGGACGGTCTCAGACCTTC. Translating gives CATFTNGRSQTF.

CDR3 sequence reads: CASSSPGQGHYGYTF. CDR3 nucleotides: TGTGCCAGCAGCTCGCCGGGACAGGGACACTATGGCTACACCTTC. The chain couples TRBV5-4 to TRBJ1-2, with TRBD1 identical over 9 bases. The germline CDR1 and CDR2 sequences are SGHNT and YYREEE (reference sequence). There are 15 residues in the CDR3. Trimming removed 3 bases from V and 3 bases from J; junction bases left unmatched: 6. The whole variable domain, remainder taken from reference TRBV5-4 and TRBJ1-2, is ETGVTQSPTHLIKTRGQQVTLRCSSQSGHNTVSWYQQALGQGPQFIFQYYREEENGRGNFPPRFSGLQFPNYSSELNVNALELDDSALYLCASSSPGQGHYGYTFGSGTRLTVV.

The chain joins TRBV27 to TRBJ2-5; TRBD1 matches at 10 bases. J was trimmed by 2 bases and V by 6 bases; bases with no gene match: 9. Germline V gives CDR1 MNHEY, CDR2 SMNVEV (reference sequence). This CDR3 is built from 16 residues. The CDR3, as DNA: TGTGCCAGCAGGGCCGGGACAGGGGACCCACAAGAGACCCAGTACTTC. It specifies CASRAGTGDPQETQYF.

The chain carries TRBV6-4 and TRBJ2-7; 7 nucleotides line up with TRBD1. CDR1 and CDR2 from the germline V gene are MRHNA and SNTAGT. Trimming removed 10 bases from V and 0 bases from J; junction bases left unmatched: 18. This CDR3 has 17 residues. The DNA of the CDR3 is TGTGCCACCTACAAAGGAGATGGGACAGCGAGCTCCTACGAGCAGTACTTC. It is translated as CATYKGDGTASSYEQYF.

The chain has TRBV28 and TRBJ1-2, with D unresolved. The CDR3 sequence is 15 residues long. Trimming took off 5 bases at V and 2 bases at J, with 15 bases between the two ends. Germline CDR1 and CDR2: MDHEN and SYDVKM. DNA of the CDR3: TGTGCCAGCAGTCCGAATGATAACCGCAACTATGGCTACACCTTC. Translation: CASSPNDNRNYGYTF.

V usage is TRBV5-4 and J usage is TRBJ2-1; 11 bases are a match to TRBD2. The CDR3 has 15 residues. The J segment lost 8 bases and the V segment lost 7 bases, leaving 11 bases of the junction unmatched. CDR1 and CDR2 from the germline V gene are SGHNT and YYREEE (reference sequence). CDR3 DNA sequence: TGTGCCAGCGCTCCCGGCGGTAGCGGGAGGGATGAGCAGTTCTTC. Translated: CASAPGGSGRDEQFF. Full variable domain (missing parts from reference TRBV5-4 and TRBJ2-1): ETGVTQSPTHLIKTRGQQVTLRCSSQSGHNTVSWYQQALGQGPQFIFQYYREEENGRGNFPPRFSGLQFPNYSSELNVNALELDDSALYLCASAPGGSGRDEQFFGPGTRLTVL.

With respect to this clone: Other DNA sequences of this sample code for an identical CDR3. This chain uses TRBV4-1 with TRBJ2-7; D is unclear. Germline V gene sequence: CDR1 MGHRA, CDR2 YSYEKL. The CDR3 contains 12 residues. V was pared by 0 bases and J by 4 bases, with 4 bases between. The CDR3 nucleotides read TGCGCCAGCAGCCAAGATAGATACGAGCAGTACTTC. Its translation: CASSQDRYEQYF.

This clone was seen a few times. This chain uses TRBV4-1 with TRBJ2-1; 13 nucleotides agree with TRBD2. There are 17 residues in the CDR3. V lost 1 base, J lost 6 bases, and 6 bases stayed unmatched. The V gene's germline CDR1 is MGHRA and CDR2 YSYEKL. CDR3 protein: CASSQGGTSGVFNEQFF. The CDR3 nucleotides read TGCGCCAGCAGCCAAGGCGGGACTAGCGGGGTCTTCAATGAGCAGTTCTTC.

About this clone itself: Other DNA sequences within the sample encode an identical CDR3. The rearrangement uses TRBV5-4 and TRBJ2-7, with D perhaps TRBD1 (6 bases). The V end was cut by 2 bases, the J end by 3 bases, with 9 bases between. The CDR3 spans 13 residues. Germline V lookup: CDR1 SGHNT, CDR2 YYREEE (reference sequence). The CDR3 loop reads CASSLGQNYEQYF. The CDR3 DNA is TGTGCCAGCAGCTTAGGACAGAACTACGAGCAGTACTTC.

The rearrangement uses TRBV5-1 and TRBJ2-3; TRBD2 aligns across 8 bases. The CDR3 extends over 16 amino acids. Germline assignment: CDR1 SGHRS and CDR2 YFSETQ. The ends lost 0 bases at V and 2 bases at J; junction bases unmatched: 5. The CDR3 region has the DNA TGCGCCAGCAGCTTGGTTATCGGGGGGGCCACAGATACGCAGTATTTT. The encoded protein is CASSLVIGGATDTQYF.

CDR3 residues: CASNSGPENEQYF. DNA of the CDR3: TGTGCCAGCAACTCGGGGCCGGAGAACGAGCAGTACTTC. This chain joins TRBV11-2 and TRBJ2-7; possibly TRBD1 or TRBD2 for D (5 bases each). The V gene lost 7 bases and the J gene lost 5 bases, with 15 bases spanning the gap. The CDR3 has 13 residues. Germline V gives CDR1 SGHAT, CDR2 FQNNGV. Combining the CDR3 with reference TRBV11-2 and TRBJ2-7 gives the whole variable domain EAGVAQSPRYKIIEKRQSVAFWCNPISGHATLYWYQQILGQGPKLLIQFQNNGVVDDSQLPKDRFSAERLKGVDSTLKIQPAKLEDSAVYLCASNSGPENEQYFGPGTRLTVT.

This clone was recorded only once. V and J are TRBV12-2 and TRBJ1-2; whether TRBD1, the table's D call, matches the DNA was not checked. TRBV12-2 is shown as a pseudogene. This CDR3 has 13 amino acids. CDR3 nucleotide sequence: TGTGCAAGTCGCTTGGGACAGAGCTATGGCTACACCTTC. As protein: CASRLGQSYGYTF.

V is TRBV7-2 and J is TRBJ2-4; unclear D gene. Trimming cost V 1 base and J 5 bases, with 6 bases left between them. The CDR3 totals 13 residues. Germline CDR1 and CDR2: SGHTA and FQGNSA. The CDR3 sequence: CASSLGRENIQYF. CDR3 DNA sequence: TGTGCCAGCAGCTTAGGTCGGGAAAACATTCAGTACTTC.

The chain combines TRBV7-2 with TRBJ2-1, with D possibly being TRBD2 (6 bases). V was clipped by 7 bases and J by 2 bases, with 15 bases between them. Germline CDR1 reads SGHTA; CDR2 reads FQGNSA. CDR3 length: 15 residues. DNA for the CDR3: TGTGCCAGCATCCCCCCGGGACTTACCTACAATGAGCAGTTCTTC. Amino acids: CASIPPGLTYNEQFF.

The chain has TRBV14 and TRBJ2-1; D is undetermined. The ends were cut back, 3 bases at V and 5 bases at J, with 11 bases in the middle. Germline-derived CDR1 and CDR2 are SGHDN and FVKESK. The CDR3 loop spans 14 amino acids. CDR3 sequence (DNA): TGTGCCAGCAGCCAGCGTTGGTGGGACAATGAGCAGTTCTTC. It encodes CASSQRWWDNEQFF. The full variable domain, completed using reference TRBV14 and TRBJ2-1, is EAGVTQFPSHSVIEKGQTVTLRCDPISGHDNLYWYRRVMGKEIKFLLHFVKESKQDESGMPNNRFLAERTGGTYSTLKVQPAELEDSGVYFCASSQRWWDNEQFFGPGTRLTVL.

The rearrangement joins TRBV11-2 to TRBJ2-5; no firm D call. The CDR3 covers 15 residues. The V end lost 0 bases, the J end lost 2 bases, and 10 bases lay between the germline ends. Looked up from germline, CDR1 is SGHAT and CDR2 is FQNNGV. The CDR3 loop reads CASSLDGRLQETQYF. The DNA of the CDR3 is TGTGCCAGCAGCTTAGATGGCCGGCTACAAGAGACCCAGTACTTC.

The gene calls are TRBV5-6 and TRBJ1-1, with TRBD1 matching 8 bases. The CDR3 is 14 residues long. The J segment lost 6 bases and the V segment lost 3 bases, leaving 7 bases of the junction unmatched. Looked up from germline, CDR1 is SGHDT and CDR2 is YYEEEE. The DNA of the CDR3 is TGTGCCAGCAGCTCCGGGACAGGAGGTTCTGAAGCTTTCTTT. This codes for CASSSGTGGSEAFF.